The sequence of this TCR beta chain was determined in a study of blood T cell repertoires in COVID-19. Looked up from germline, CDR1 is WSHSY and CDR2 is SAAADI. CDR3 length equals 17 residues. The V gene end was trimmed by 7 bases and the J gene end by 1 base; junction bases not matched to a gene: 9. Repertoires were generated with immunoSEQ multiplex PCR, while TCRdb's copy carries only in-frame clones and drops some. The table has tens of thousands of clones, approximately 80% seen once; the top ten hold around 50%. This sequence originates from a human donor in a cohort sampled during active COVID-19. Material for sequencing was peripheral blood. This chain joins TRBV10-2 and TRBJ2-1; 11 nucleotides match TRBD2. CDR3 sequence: CASNPSGRPLSYNEQFF. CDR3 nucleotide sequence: TGCGCCAGCAACCCTAGCGGGAGGCCCCTTTCCTACAATGAGCAGTTCTTC.